One and the same sample provided the 5 T cell receptor beta chains below, sequenced in a study of PD-L1 blockade in urothelial cancer. Time point of the sample: pretreatment peripheral blood. TCRdb keeps only in-frame clones here, not all; method: immunoSEQ multiplex PCR. The sample has approximately 50,000 clones; about 86% are singletons. Sequencing was performed on PBMCs, taken around atezolizumab (anti-PD-L1) treatment. The source is a man between 60 and 75 years old with urothelial cancer.

The chain carries TRBV18 and TRBJ1-5; 7 bases are shared with TRBD1. Per germline, CDR1 KGHSH and CDR2 LQKENI. Germline trimming cut 6 bases from V and 3 bases from J; bases unmatched to any gene: 5. The length of the CDR3 is 14 residues. CDR3: CASSQTGSNQPQHF. CDR3 coding DNA: TGTGCCAGCTCTCAGACAGGGTCCAATCAGCCCCAGCATTTT.

The J gene is TRBJ2-3, the V gene TRBV9; D ambiguous. There are 12 residues in the CDR3. The germline V and J ends were trimmed by 4 bases and 2 bases, with 5 bases remaining between them. Germline V CDR1 and CDR2: SGDLS, YYNGEE. This CDR3 is CASSTYTDTQYF. The CDR3, as DNA: TGTGCCAGCAGCACCTACACAGATACGCAGTATTTT.

The DNA for the CDR3 is TGTGCCAGCAGCCGAGATAGCAATCAGCCCCAGCATTTT. Translating it yields CASSRDSNQPQHF. The genes are TRBV7-2 and TRBJ1-5; D not certain. The CDR3 totals 13 residues. Germline CDR1 reads SGHTA; CDR2 reads FQGNSA. V gave up 5 bases and J gave up 0 bases, with 5 bases separating them.

Here the CDR3 DNA reads TGCGCCACCTCGCTCACCGCGTTCAATGAGCAGTTCTTC. Protein sequence: CATSLTAFNEQFF. This sequence joins TRBV5-1 and TRBJ2-1; D not certain. The CDR3 runs to 13 residues. The germline V and J ends were trimmed by 9 bases and 6 bases, with 16 bases remaining between them. The germline V gene has CDR1 SGHRS and CDR2 YFSETQ.

The chain is built from TRBV2 and TRBJ2-3, with a tentative D call TRBD2 (5 bases). Trimming left V 4 bases short and J 8 bases short, with 10 bases between. This CDR3 has 12 residues. In germline, CDR1 is SNHLY, CDR2 FYNNEI. CDR3 sequence: CASSVTRGTQYF. CDR3 in DNA: TGTGCCAGCAGTGTAACTAGAGGTACGCAGTATTTT.